The T cell receptor beta chain described here comes from a study of control samples from healthy donors and cancer patients. V lost 2 bases and J lost 0, with 1 base in between. Looked up from germline, CDR1 is SGHRS and CDR2 is YFSETQ. This CDR3 contains 12 residues. TCRdb's copy holds only in-frame clones and misses some; the assay was immunoSEQ multiplex PCR. Of approximately 150,000 clones listed, approximately 91% were seen once; the top ten hold around 2%. The receptor's source is a woman in her forties in good health. Sequenced material: blood. V gene TRBV5-1 combines with J gene TRBJ2-3; D remains unclear. CDR3 protein: CASSFSTDTQYF. The DNA of the CDR3 is TGCGCCAGCAGCTTTAGCACAGATACGCAGTATTTT.